The rows below give T cell receptor beta chains drawn from one sample of a study of blood T cell repertoires in COVID-19. Assay: immunoSEQ multiplex PCR; the TCRdb copy retains only in-frame clones and omits some. The sample includes some 260,000 clones, about 79% of them seen just once. The specimen sequenced was peripheral blood. The receptors stem from an elderly man with acute or convalescent COVID-19. CDR3s include the opening cysteine and the closing phenylalanine or tryptophan. D genes are given only for firm matches. The size field is filled for only some rows; it gives once, few, many or a size class.

TRBV28,NA,TRBJ2-3,NA,TGTGCCAGCAGTTTGGTGGGGGGATCTAGCACAGATACGCAGTATTTT,CASSLVGGSSTDTQYF
TRBV18,TRBD2,TRBJ2-1,NA,TGTGCCAGCTCACCGCGCGGGGGGAGCTCCTACAATGAGCAGTTCTTC,CASSPRGGSSYNEQFF
TRBV6-1,NA,TRBJ1-4,NA,TGTGCCAGCAGAGAAGGATACGGGTTTACTGAAAAACTGTTTTTT,CASREGYGFTEKLFF
TRBV30,NA,TRBJ1-2,NA,TGTGCCTGGAGGCCCGGACAGTTGGATGGCGGCTACACCTTC,CAWRPGQLDGGYTF
TRBV11-1,TRBD1,TRBJ1-3,NA,TGTGCCAGCAGCTTCCAGGGACAGCCCAAAGATTTT,CASSFQGQPKDF
TRBV5-6,TRBD1,TRBJ1-5,once,TGTGCCAGCAGTAAGGGACAGATTAATCAGCCCCAGCATTTT,CASSKGQINQPQHF
TRBV6-5,TRBD1,TRBJ1-2,NA,TGTGCCAGCAGAAAGGGGGCGCATGGCTATGGCTACACCTTC,CASRKGAHGYGYTF
TRBV29-1,NA,TRBJ2-6,NA,TGCAGCGTCAGAAGCTCTGGGGCCAACGTCCTGACTTTC,CSVRSSGANVLTF
TRBV27,NA,TRBJ1-4,NA,TGTGCCAGCAGTGGCCGGGACAAAGGGGAAAAACTGTTTTTT,CASSGRDKGEKLFF
TRBV5-6,TRBD1,TRBJ1-6,NA,TGTGCCAGCAGCTTGGGGACAGGGTTGGGCGCCCCCCTCCACTTT,CASSLGTGLGAPLHF
TRBV2,NA,TRBJ2-6,NA,TGTGCCAGCAGACCCGGGTCGACGGGCAACGTCCTGACTTTC,CASRPGSTGNVLTF
TRBV6-6,NA,TRBJ1-1,few,TGTGCCAGCAGTTACTCCGGGATCGAAGCTTTCTTT,CASSYSGIEAFF
TRBV6-5,NA,TRBJ1-6,NA,TGTGCCAGCAGTTACGGAGGTGTTAATTCACCCCTCCACTTT,CASSYGGVNSPLHF
TRBV13,NA,TRBJ1-3,once,TGTGCCAGCAGCTTAGGCTGGCAGGGTGGTGGAAACACCATATATTTT,CASSLGWQGGGNTIYF
TRBV9,NA,TRBJ2-2,NA,TGTGCCAGCAGCGTAGGAGGCACCGGGGAGCTGTTTTTT,CASSVGGTGELFF
TRBV28,NA,TRBJ1-5,NA,TGTGCCAGCAGGGTAACGACAGGCCCCAATCAGCCCCAGCATTTT,CASRVTTGPNQPQHF
TRBV3-1/TRBV3-2,NA,TRBJ1-1,NA,TGTGCCAGCAGCGAAGGGACGGGAGACTTGTTGAACACTGAAGCTTTCTTT,CASSEGTGDLLNTEAFF
TRBV5-4,TRBD1,TRBJ2-2,once,TGTGCCAGCAGCTTCCGGGACAGGGCGAACACCGGGGAGCTGTTTTTT,CASSFRDRANTGELFF
TRBV29-1,NA,TRBJ1-5,NA,TGCAGCGTTGGGTTAGGGGTTAACCAGCCCCAGCATTTT,CSVGLGVNQPQHF
TRBV7-3,TRBD1,TRBJ2-7,once,TGTGCCAGCAGCTTCTCCGGGACAGGGCCCTACGAGCAGTACTTC,CASSFSGTGPYEQYF
TRBV14,NA,TRBJ1-1,NA,TGTGCCAGCAGCCCCAGGTGGGGCACTTTCGGGACTGAAGCTTTCTTT,CASSPRWGTFGTEAFF
TRBV14,NA,TRBJ1-1,NA,TGTGCCAGCAGCCGACAGATGGGCACTGAAGCTTTCTTT,CASSRQMGTEAFF
TRBV19,TRBD1,TRBJ2-7,NA,TGTGCCAGTAGTGGAAGGGGGCCCAGCCGTGGACCGGGCGGTAGCTCCTACGAGCAGTACTTC,CASSGRGPSRGPGGSSYEQYF
TRBV7-2,TRBD1,TRBJ1-2,NA,TGTGCCAGCAGCTCGGACAGGGGAATCTATGGCTACACCTTC,CASSSDRGIYGYTF
TRBV18,TRBD1,TRBJ1-1,NA,TGTGCCAGCTCACCCGGACAGGGGGGAGGTTGGAACACTGAAGCTTTCTTT,CASSPGQGGGWNTEAFF
TRBV18,TRBD1,TRBJ1-1,few,TGTGCCAGCTCACCATCCACAGGGGGGGGGAACACTGAAGCTTTCTTT,CASSPSTGGGNTEAFF
TRBV7-2,TRBD1,TRBJ2-7,NA,TGTGCCAGCAGCCGACAGGGGGGGGAGCAGTACTTC,CASSRQGGEQYF
TRBV5-1,TRBD2,TRBJ2-7,NA,TGCGCCAGCAGCTTGTTGGGGCGGGGGATCTACGAGCAGTACTTC,CASSLLGRGIYEQYF
TRBV5-1,TRBD1,TRBJ2-1,NA,TGCGCCAGCAGCTTGGCCTTGACAGGGATCCCCTACAATGAGCAGTTCTTC,CASSLALTGIPYNEQFF
TRBV3-1/TRBV3-2,TRBD2,TRBJ2-1,NA,TGTGCCACCCGACTAGCGGGAGGTCCCAATGAGCAGTTCTTC,CATRLAGGPNEQFF
TRBV13,TRBD1,TRBJ1-2,NA,TGTGCCAGCAGCCCGAGGTCCACCGGGACAGGGGGCGCGGTGAGCGGCTACACCTTC,CASSPRSTGTGGAVSGYTF
TRBV12-3/TRBV12-4,TRBD1,TRBJ2-7,NA,TGTGCCAGCAGTAGACAGGGCTACGAGCAGTACTTC,CASSRQGYEQYF
TRBV6-6,TRBD2,TRBJ2-7,NA,TGTGCCAGCAGTTATCTTACTAGCGGGGTGGGGCACGAGCAGTACTTC,CASSYLTSGVGHEQYF
TRBV5-1,NA,TRBJ1-4,NA,TGCGCCAGCAGCAACGGGGGGCCGGGGGAAAAACTGTTTTTT,CASSNGGPGEKLFF
TRBV6-1,NA,TRBJ2-3,NA,TGTGCCAGCAGTGACAATAGGGGGATTTCTAGCACAGATACGCAGTATTTT,CASSDNRGISSTDTQYF
TRBV12-3/TRBV12-4,TRBD1,TRBJ1-1,once,TGTGCCAGCAGTTGGAACAGGGGCTCTGAAGCTTTCTTT,CASSWNRGSEAFF
TRBV5-6,NA,TRBJ2-7,NA,TGTGCCAGTAGCTTGGACCTACGTCGGTACGAGCAGTACTTC,CASSLDLRRYEQYF
TRBV28,NA,TRBJ2-1,NA,TGTGCGAGCCCCCCTTCACTGGGGAGTTCCTACAATGAGCAGTTCTTC,CASPPSLGSSYNEQFF
TRBV10-3,NA,TRBJ1-5,NA,TGTGCCATCAGTGACTCACATAATAGCAATCAGCCCCAGCATTTT,CAISDSHNSNQPQHF
TRBV5-1,NA,TRBJ1-2,few,TGCGCCAGCAGCTTACGAGGGGTGGAGGGAAACTATGGCTACACCTTC,CASSLRGVEGNYGYTF
TRBV25-1,NA,TRBJ2-4,once,TGTGCCAGCAGTCAAGTGGTGGGGGGTAGGGCCAAAAACATTCAGTACTTC,CASSQVVGGRAKNIQYF
TRBV6-6,NA,TRBJ1-3,NA,TGTGCCACCTCTCTTGGAGCCGCTAGTGGAAACACCATATATTTT,CATSLGAASGNTIYF
TRBV4-2,NA,TRBJ1-6,NA,TGTGCCAGCAGCCAACTGGGAGGGGCTGATAATTCACCCCTCCACTTT,CASSQLGGADNSPLHF
TRBV5-4,TRBD1,TRBJ1-2,NA,TGTGCCAGCAGCTTGGCCAGTGGGACAGGGTATGGCTACACCTTC,CASSLASGTGYGYTF
TRBV5-6,TRBD1,TRBJ1-6,NA,TGTGCCAGCAGCCTGGGGACAGCTAATTCACCCCTCCACTTT,CASSLGTANSPLHF
TRBV2,NA,TRBJ1-1,NA,TGTGCCAGCAGCCCCGGGTCCCTCGGCGCTGAAGCTTTCTTT,CASSPGSLGAEAFF
TRBV4-1,TRBD1,TRBJ1-4,NA,TGCGCCAGCAGCCAGAAGCCCGGGACAGTAAATGAAAAACTGTTTTTT,CASSQKPGTVNEKLFF
TRBV5-1,TRBD2,TRBJ2-7,NA,TGCGCCAGCAGCTTGGCGGGGGGGACCGGCGAGCAGTACTTC,CASSLAGGTGEQYF
TRBV6-5,TRBD1,TRBJ1-5,NA,TGTGCCAGGGCCGGGACAGGGGGCGGCCAGCCCCAGCATTTT,CARAGTGGGQPQHF
TRBV4-2,NA,TRBJ2-7,few,TGTGCCAGCAGCCAAGAGCAGGGCGGCGAGCAGTACTTC,CASSQEQGGEQYF
TRBV7-2,NA,TRBJ2-7,NA,TGTGCCAGCAGCTTAGCGTCTGTGTCCTACGAGCAGTACTTC,CASSLASVSYEQYF
TRBV5-1,TRBD2,TRBJ2-3,NA,TGCGCCAGCAGTTCGGGGACTAGCGGGAGGGCAGATACGCAGTATTTT,CASSSGTSGRADTQYF
TRBV7-2,NA,TRBJ1-5,once,TGTGCCAGCAGTCCAGGGGTATACAGCAATCAGCCCCAGCATTTT,CASSPGVYSNQPQHF